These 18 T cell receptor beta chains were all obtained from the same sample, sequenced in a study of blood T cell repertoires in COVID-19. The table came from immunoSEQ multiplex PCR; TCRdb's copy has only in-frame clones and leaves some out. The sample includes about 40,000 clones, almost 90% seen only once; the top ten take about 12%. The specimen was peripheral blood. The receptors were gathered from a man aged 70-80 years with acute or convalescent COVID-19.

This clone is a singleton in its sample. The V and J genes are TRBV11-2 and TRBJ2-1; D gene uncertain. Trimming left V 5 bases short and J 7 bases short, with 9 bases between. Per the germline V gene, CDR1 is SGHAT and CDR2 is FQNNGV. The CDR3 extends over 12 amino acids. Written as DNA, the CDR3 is TGTGCCAGCAGCCACGACATGAATGAGCAGTTCTTC. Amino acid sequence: CASSHDMNEQFF.

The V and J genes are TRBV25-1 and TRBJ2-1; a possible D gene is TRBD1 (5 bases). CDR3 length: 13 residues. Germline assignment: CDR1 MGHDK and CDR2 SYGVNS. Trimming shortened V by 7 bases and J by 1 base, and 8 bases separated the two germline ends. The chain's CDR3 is CASTRESYNEQFF. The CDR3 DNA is TGTGCCAGCACCAGGGAATCCTACAATGAGCAGTTCTTC.

CDR3 DNA sequence: TGTGCCACCAGCAGTTTGACTAGGGGTGGCAATCAGCCCCAGCATTTT. Translation gives CATSSLTRGGNQPQHF. The chain combines TRBV15 with TRBJ1-5, with a tentative D call TRBD1 (5 bases). This CDR3 spans 16 amino acids. Germline values: CDR1 LNHNV, CDR2 YYDKDF (reference sequence). The germline V and J ends were trimmed by 3 bases and 2 bases, with 14 bases remaining between them.

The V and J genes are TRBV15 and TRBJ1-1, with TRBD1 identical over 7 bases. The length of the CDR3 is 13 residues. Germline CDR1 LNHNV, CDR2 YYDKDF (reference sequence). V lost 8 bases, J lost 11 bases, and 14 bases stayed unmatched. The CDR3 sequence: CATVLTGSGVAFF. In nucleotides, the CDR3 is TGTGCCACCGTTCTGACAGGGTCGGGAGTGGCTTTCTTT. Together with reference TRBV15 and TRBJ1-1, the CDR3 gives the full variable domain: DAMVIQNPRYQVTQFGKPVTLSCSQTLNHNVMYWYQQKSSQAPKLLFHYYDKDFNNEADTPDNFQSRRPNTSFCFLDIRSPGLGDTAMYLCATVLTGSGVAFFGQGTRLTVV.

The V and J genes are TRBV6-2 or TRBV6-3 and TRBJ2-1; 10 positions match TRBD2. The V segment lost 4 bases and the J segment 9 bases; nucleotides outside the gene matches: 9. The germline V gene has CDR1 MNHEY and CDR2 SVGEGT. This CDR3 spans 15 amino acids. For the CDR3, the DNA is TGTGCCAGCAGTTGGGGACTAGCGAGGGATGGTGAGCAGTTCTTC. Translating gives CASSWGLARDGEQFF.

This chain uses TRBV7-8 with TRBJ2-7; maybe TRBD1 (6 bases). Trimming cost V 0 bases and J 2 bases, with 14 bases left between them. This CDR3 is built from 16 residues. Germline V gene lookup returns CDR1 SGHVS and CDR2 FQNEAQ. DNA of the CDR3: TGTGCCAGCAGCTTAGCCCTCGACAGGCCCACCTACGAGCAGTACTTC. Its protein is CASSLALDRPTYEQYF. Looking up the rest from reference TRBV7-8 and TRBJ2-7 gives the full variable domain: GAGVSQSPRYKVAKRGQDVALRCDPISGHVSLFWYQQALGQGPEFLTYFQNEAQLDKSGLPSDRFFAERPEGSVSTLKIQRTQQEDSAVYLCASSLALDRPTYEQYFGPGTRLTVT.

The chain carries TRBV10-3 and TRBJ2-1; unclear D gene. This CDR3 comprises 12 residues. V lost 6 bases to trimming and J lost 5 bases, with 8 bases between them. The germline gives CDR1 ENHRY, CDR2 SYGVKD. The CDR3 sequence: CAISMENNEQFF. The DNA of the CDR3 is TGTGCCATCAGCATGGAGAACAATGAGCAGTTCTTC.

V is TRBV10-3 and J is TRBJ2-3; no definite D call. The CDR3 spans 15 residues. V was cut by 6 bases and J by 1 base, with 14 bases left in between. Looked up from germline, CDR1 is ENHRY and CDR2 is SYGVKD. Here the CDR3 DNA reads TGTGCCATCAGGGATCCACCTCGGGGCACAGATACGCAGTATTTT. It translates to CAIRDPPRGTDTQYF.

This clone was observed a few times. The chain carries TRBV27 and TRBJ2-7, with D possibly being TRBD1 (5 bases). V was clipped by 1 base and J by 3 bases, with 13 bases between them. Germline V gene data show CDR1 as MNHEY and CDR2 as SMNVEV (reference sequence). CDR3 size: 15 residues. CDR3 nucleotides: TGTGCCAGCAGTTTATTTAGCCAGGGATACTACGAGCAGTACTTC. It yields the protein CASSLFSQGYYEQYF.

Written as DNA, the CDR3 is TGCAGCGTTGAAGGGACTAGCCGGAGCGGCAATGAGCAGTTCTTC. Translation gives CSVEGTSRSGNEQFF. The chain has TRBV29-1 and TRBJ2-1; 8 nucleotides match TRBD2. CDR3 length equals 15 residues. Germline CDR1 reads SQVTM; CDR2 reads ANQGSEA. V lost 1 base and J lost 6; bases outside the gene matches: 8.

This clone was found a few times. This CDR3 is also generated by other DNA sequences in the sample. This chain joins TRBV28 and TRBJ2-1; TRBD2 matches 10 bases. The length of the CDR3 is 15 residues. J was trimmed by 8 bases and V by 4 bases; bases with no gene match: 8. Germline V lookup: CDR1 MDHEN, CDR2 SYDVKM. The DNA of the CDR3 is TGTGCCAGCAGTTCAGCGGGAGGGCCACAATATGAGCAGTTCTTC. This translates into CASSSAGGPQYEQFF.

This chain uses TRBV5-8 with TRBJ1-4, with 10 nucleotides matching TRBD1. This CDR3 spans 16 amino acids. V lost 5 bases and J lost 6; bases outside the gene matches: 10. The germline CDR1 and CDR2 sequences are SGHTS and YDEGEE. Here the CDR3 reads CASSVDGQGGHEKLFF. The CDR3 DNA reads TGTGCCAGCAGTGTCGATGGACAGGGGGGACATGAAAAACTGTTTTTT.

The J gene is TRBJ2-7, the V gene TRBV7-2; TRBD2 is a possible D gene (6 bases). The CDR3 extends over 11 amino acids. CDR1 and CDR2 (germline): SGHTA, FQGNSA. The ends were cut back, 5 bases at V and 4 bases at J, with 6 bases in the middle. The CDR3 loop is CASSRGYEQYF. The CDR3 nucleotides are TGTGCCAGCAGCCGGGGGTACGAGCAGTACTTC.

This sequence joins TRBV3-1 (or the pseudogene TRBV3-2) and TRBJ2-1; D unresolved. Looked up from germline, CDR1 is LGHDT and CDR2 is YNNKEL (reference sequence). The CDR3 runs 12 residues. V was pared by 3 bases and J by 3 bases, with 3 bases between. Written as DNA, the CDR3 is TGTGCCAGCAGCCATTACTACAATGAGCAGTTCTTC. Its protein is CASSHYYNEQFF.

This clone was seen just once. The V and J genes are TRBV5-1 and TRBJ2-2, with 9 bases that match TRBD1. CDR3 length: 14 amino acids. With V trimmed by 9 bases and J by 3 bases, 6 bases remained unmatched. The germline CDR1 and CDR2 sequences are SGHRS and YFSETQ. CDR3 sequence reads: CAIKQGAHTGELFF. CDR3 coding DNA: TGCGCCATCAAACAGGGGGCACACACCGGGGAGCTGTTTTTT.

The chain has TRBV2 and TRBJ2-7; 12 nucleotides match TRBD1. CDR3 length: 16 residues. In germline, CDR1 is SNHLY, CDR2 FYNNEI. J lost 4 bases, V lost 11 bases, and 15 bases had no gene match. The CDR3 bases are TGTGCCGGGGCCTTGGAAGGGACAGGGGGCGCTTACGAGCAGTACTTC. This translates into CAGALEGTGGAYEQYF.

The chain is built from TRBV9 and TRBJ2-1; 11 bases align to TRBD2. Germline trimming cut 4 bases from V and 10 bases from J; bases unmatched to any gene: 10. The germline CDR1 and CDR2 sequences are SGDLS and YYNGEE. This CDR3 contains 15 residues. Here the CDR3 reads CASSLSGLAEPEQFF. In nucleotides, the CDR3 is TGTGCCAGCAGCCTCTCGGGACTAGCGGAGCCGGAGCAGTTCTTC.

The CDR3 DNA sequence: TGTGCCACCAGCAGAGGACTAGCGGGGAACACAGATACGCAGTATTTT. Protein: CATSRGLAGNTDTQYF. The chain carries TRBV15 and TRBJ2-3; 11 bases match TRBD2. The CDR3 is 16 amino acids. Trimming at V came to 1 base and at J to 2 bases, leaving 2 bases not matched to a gene. Germline V gives CDR1 LNHNV, CDR2 YYDKDF (reference sequence).